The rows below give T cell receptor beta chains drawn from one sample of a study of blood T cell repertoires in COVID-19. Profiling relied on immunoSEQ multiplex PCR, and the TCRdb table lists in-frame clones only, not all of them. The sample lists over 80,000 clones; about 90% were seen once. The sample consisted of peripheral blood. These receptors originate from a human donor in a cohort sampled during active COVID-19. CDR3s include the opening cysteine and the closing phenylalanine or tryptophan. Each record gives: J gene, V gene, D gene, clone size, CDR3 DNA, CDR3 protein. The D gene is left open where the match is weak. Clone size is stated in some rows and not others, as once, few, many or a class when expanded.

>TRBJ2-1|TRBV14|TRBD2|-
TGTGCCAGCAGCCAAGGAGCGGGAGGGTACAATGAGCAGTTCTTC
CASSQGAGGYNEQFF
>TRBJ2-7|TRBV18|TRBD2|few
TGTGCCAGCTCACCACAGGAACTTGGACTAGCGGGAGAATGGGAGCAGTACTTC
CASSPQELGLAGEWEQYF
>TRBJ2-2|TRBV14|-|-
TGTGCCAGCAACCTTGGCTGGGGGCTCAACCGGGAGCTGTTTTTT
CASNLGWGLNRELFF
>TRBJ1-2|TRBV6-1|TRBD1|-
TGTGCCAGCAGTGATCAACGGGTCGGACAGGGGAACTACACCTTC
CASSDQRVGQGNYTF
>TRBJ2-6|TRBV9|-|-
TGTGCCAGCAGCGAGACTAGTCAGGACGTCCTGACTTTC
CASSETSQDVLTF
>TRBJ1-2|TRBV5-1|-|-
TGCGCCAGCAGCGTGTACGGGGGGACGGGTGGCTACACCTTC
CASSVYGGTGGYTF
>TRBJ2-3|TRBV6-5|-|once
TGTGCCAGCACCCAAAGCGACCTATCCTTCCATTTT
CASTQSDLSFHF
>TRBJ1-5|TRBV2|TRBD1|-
TGTGCCAGCAGCATACAGGGGGCCTATCAGCCCCAGCATTTT
CASSIQGAYQPQHF
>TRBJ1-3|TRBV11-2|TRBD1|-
TGTGCCAGCAGCCCCGGACAGGGCCTTGGAAACACCATATATTTT
CASSPGQGLGNTIYF
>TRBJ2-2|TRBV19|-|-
TGTGCCAGTAGTCCCCGAGTCACCGGGGAGCTGTTTTTT
CASSPRVTGELFF
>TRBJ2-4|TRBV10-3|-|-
TGTGCCATCAGTGGGGGGGGCGCGGCCAAAAACATTCAGTACTTC
CAISGGGAAKNIQYF
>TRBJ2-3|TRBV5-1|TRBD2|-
TGCGCCAGCAGCTTGGCCAACTACGGACTAGCGGGGCGCACAGATACGCAGTATTTT
CASSLANYGLAGRTDTQYF
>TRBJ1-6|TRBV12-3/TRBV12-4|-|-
TGTGCCAGCAGTACGGAGATTAATTCACCCCTCCACTTT
CASSTEINSPLHF
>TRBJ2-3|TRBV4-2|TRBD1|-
TGTGCCAGCAGCCAAGAAACCGGGACAGGCATCACAGATACGCAGTATTTT
CASSQETGTGITDTQYF
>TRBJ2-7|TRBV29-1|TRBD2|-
TGCAGCGTTGAAGCTCGAGAGGTTAGCGGGAGGGCCAGCTCCTACGAGCAGTACTTC
CSVEAREVSGRASSYEQYF
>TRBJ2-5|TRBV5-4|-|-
TGTGCCAGCAGCGGTTTAAGTGGGCCTGGAGAGACCCAGTACTTC
CASSGLSGPGETQYF
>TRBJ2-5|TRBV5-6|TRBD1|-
TGTGCCAGCAGCTCGGGACAGGGTGGGAAGACCCAGTACTTC
CASSSGQGGKTQYF
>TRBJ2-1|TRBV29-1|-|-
TGCAGCGTCCCGGAGGGGGCGGGAGGCAACAATGAGCAGTTCTTC
CSVPEGAGGNNEQFF
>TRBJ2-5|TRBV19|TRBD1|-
TGTGCCAGTAGTTTCAGGGACAGGGGAGAGACCCAGTACTTC
CASSFRDRGETQYF
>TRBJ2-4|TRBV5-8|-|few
TGTGCCAGCAGCTTATACAGGTCACAGTTAGCCAAAAACATTCAGTACTTC
CASSLYRSQLAKNIQYF
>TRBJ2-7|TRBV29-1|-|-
TGCAGCGTTGTGGAGGGAAGCTACGAGCAGTACTTC
CSVVEGSYEQYF
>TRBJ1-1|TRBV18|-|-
TGTGCCAGCTCACCGAGCTCCCACGGGAGTGAAGCTTTCTTT
CASSPSSHGSEAFF
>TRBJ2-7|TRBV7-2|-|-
TGTGCCAGCAGCTTACAGGGGACGGGGGGCTACGAGCAGTACTTC
CASSLQGTGGYEQYF
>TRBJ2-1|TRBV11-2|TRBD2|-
TGTGCCAGCAGCTTGGCTAGCGGCTCCTACAATGAGCAGTTCTTC
CASSLASGSYNEQFF
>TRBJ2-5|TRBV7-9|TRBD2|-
TGTGCCAGCAGCTTAGCGGGAGGATCCGGGGGGGAGACCCAGTACTTC
CASSLAGGSGGETQYF
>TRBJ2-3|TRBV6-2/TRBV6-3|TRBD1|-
TGTGCCAGCAGCCCCGCGCATAAGGGACAGGGCACAGATACGCAGTATTTT
CASSPAHKGQGTDTQYF
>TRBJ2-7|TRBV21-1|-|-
TGTGCCAGCAGCAAAGGGGGGGCTAGCGGGTTGGGGTCCTACGAGCAGTACTTC
CASSKGGASGLGSYEQYF
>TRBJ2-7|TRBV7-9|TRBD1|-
TGTGCCAGCAGCCCCGACAGGGGCGTATATGACGAGCAGTACTTC
CASSPDRGVYDEQYF
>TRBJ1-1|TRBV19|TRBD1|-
TGTGCCAGTAGTGTCAACAGGGGTCGGGCTGAAGCTTTCTTT
CASSVNRGRAEAFF
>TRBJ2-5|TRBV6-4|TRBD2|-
TGTGCCAGCAGTAGACTAGCGGGAGAGACCCAGTACTTC
CASSRLAGETQYF
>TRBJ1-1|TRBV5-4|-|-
TGTGCCAGCGGCCCACCGGGGGAAACTGAAGCTTTCTTT
CASGPPGETEAFF
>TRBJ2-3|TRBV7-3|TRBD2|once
TGTGCCACCCAACTAGCGGGGGGAACAGATACGCAGTATTTT
CATQLAGGTDTQYF
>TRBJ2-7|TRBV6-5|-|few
TGTGCCAGCAGGGGAGTGGCAGGGGACATCTACGAGCAGTACTTC
CASRGVAGDIYEQYF
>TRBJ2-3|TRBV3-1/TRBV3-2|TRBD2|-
TGTGCCAGCAGCCAAGCCGGGAGGGGGGCAGATACGCAGTATTTT
CASSQAGRGADTQYF
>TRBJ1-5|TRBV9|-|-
TGTGCCAGCAGCCCTTCCTCTGATATTGGGGGGGGAAGACAGCCCCAGCATTTT
CASSPSSDIGGGRQPQHF
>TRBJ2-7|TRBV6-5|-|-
TGTGCCAGCCACCGGGACGGGGGATCCTACGAGCAGTACTTC
CASHRDGGSYEQYF
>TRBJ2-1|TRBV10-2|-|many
TGCGCCAGTACGGGACTTAGCAATGAGCAGTTCTTC
CASTGLSNEQFF
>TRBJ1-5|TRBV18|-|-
TGTGCCAGCTCCCCCTCCGGTTTGTTCGGGCCCCAGCATTTT
CASSPSGLFGPQHF
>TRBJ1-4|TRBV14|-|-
TGTGCCAGCAGCCAATTTCGGGACACCCGGGCTAATGAAAAACTGTTTTTT
CASSQFRDTRANEKLFF
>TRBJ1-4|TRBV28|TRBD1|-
TGTGCCAGCAGTTTTTCAACGGGACAGGGACTGTTTTTT
CASSFSTGQGLFF
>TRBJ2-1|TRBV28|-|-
TGTGCCAGCAGTTTATATTTGCGATCGGGGTTGGACAATGAGCAGTTCTTC
CASSLYLRSGLDNEQFF
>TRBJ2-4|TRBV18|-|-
TGTGCCAGCTCACAACAGATTCAGGGTGACATTCAGTACTTC
CASSQQIQGDIQYF
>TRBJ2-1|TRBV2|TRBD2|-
TGTGCCAGCAGGACACTAGCGGGTGAGCAGTTCTTC
CASRTLAGEQFF
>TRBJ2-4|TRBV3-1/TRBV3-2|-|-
TGTGCCAGCAGCCAAGACGCGAACCCCCAAAACATTCAGTACTTC
CASSQDANPQNIQYF
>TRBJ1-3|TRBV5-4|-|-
TGTGCCAGCAGCTTGGGTGGGGCAGCTCCTACTGGAAACACCATATATTTT
CASSLGGAAPTGNTIYF
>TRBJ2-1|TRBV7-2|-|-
TGTGCCAGCAGCCAGGACTCCCGTAATGAGCAGTTCTTC
CASSQDSRNEQFF
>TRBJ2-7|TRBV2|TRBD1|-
TGTGCCAGCGCCGGACCGGGACAGGGCTCCTACGAGCAGTACTTC
CASAGPGQGSYEQYF
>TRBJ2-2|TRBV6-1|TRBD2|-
TGTGCCAGCAGTGCCAGGACTAGCGGGGTCGCGAACACCGGGGAGCTGTTTTTT
CASSARTSGVANTGELFF
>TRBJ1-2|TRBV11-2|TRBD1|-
TGTGCCAGCAGCTGGACAGGGGAAGATGGCTACACCTTC
CASSWTGEDGYTF
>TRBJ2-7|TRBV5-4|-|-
TGTGCCAGCAGCTTGGGGTGGGACAAATCCTACGAGCAGTACTTC
CASSLGWDKSYEQYF
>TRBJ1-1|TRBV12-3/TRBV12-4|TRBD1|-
TGTGCCAGCACCCTCAGACAGGGGGCCGCTTTCTTT
CASTLRQGAAFF
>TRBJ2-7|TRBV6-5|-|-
TGTGCCAGCAGTACCAGGGTTGGGCTCTACGAGCAGTACTTC
CASSTRVGLYEQYF